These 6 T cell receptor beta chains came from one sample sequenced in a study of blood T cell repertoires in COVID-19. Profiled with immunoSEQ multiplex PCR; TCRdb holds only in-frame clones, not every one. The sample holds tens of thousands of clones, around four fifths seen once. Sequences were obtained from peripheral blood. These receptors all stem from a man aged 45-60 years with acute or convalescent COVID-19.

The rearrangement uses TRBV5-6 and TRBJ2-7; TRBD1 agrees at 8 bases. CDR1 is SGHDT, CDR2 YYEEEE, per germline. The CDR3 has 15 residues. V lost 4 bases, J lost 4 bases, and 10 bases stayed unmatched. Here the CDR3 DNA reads TGTGCCAGCAGCCTCCCGGGACAGGCGAGTTACGAGCAGTACTTC. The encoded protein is CASSLPGQASYEQYF. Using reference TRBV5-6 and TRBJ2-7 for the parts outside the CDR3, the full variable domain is DAGVTQSPTHLIKTRGQQVTLRCSPKSGHDTVSWYQQALGQGPQFIFQYYEEEERQRGNFPDRFSGHQFPNYSSELNVNALLLGDSALYLCASSLPGQASYEQYFGPGTRLTVT.

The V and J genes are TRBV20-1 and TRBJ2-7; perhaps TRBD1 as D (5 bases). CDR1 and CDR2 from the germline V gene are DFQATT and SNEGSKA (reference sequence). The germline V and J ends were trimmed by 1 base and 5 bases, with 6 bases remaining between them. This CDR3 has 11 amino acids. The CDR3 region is CSARAGNEQYF. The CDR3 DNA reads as TGCAGTGCTAGAGCAGGGAACGAGCAGTACTTC.

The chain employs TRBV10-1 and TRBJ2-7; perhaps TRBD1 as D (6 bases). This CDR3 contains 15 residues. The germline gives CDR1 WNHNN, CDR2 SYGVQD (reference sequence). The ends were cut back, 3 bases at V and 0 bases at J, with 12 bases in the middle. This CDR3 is CASSDGRGLSYEQYF. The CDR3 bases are TGCGCCAGCAGTGATGGCAGGGGTCTCTCCTACGAGCAGTACTTC.

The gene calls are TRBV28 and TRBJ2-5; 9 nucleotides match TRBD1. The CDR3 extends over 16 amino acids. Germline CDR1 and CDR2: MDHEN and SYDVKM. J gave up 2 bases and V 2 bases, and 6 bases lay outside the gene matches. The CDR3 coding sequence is TGTGCCAGCAGTTTACCCTGGACAGGGGCGCAAGAGACCCAGTACTTC. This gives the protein CASSLPWTGAQETQYF.

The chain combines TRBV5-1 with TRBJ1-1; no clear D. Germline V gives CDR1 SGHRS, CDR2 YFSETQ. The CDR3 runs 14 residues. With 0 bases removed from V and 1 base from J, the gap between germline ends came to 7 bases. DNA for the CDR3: TGCGCCAGCAGCTTGGGGCGGCGGAACACTGAAGCTTTCTTT. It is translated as CASSLGRRNTEAFF. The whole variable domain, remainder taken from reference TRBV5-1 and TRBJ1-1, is KAGVTQTPRYLIKTRGQQVTLSCSPISGHRSVSWYQQTPGQGLQFLFEYFSETQRNKGNFPGRFSGRQFSNSRSEMNVSTLELGDSALYLCASSLGRRNTEAFFGQGTRLTVV.

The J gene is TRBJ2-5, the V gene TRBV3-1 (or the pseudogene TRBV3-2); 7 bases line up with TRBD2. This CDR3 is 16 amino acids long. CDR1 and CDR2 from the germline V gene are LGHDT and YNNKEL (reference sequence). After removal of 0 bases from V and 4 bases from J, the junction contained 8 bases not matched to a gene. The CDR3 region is CASSQEGGIRRETQYF. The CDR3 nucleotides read TGTGCCAGCAGCCAAGAGGGGGGGATTCGGCGAGAGACCCAGTACTTC.